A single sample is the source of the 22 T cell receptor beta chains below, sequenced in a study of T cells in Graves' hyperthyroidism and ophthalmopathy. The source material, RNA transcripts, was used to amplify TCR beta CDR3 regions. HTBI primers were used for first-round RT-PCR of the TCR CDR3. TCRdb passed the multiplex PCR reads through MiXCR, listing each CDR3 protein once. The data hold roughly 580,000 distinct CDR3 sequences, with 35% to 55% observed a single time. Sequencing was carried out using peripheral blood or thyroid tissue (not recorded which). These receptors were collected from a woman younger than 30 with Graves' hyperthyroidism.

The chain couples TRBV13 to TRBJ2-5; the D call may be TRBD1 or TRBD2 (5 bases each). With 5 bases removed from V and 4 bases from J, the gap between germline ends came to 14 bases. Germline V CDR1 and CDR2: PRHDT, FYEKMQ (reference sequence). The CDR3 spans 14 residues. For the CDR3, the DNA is TGTGCCAGCAGCGTGGGGCGGGTGCCAGAGACCCAGTACTTC. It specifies CASSVGRVPETQYF.

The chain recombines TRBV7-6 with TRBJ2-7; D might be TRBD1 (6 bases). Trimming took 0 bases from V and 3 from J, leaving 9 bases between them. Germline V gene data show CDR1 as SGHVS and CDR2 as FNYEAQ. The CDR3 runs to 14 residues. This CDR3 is CASSLAHRDYEQYF. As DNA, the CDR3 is TGTGCCAGCAGCTTAGCGCACAGGGACTACGAGCAGTACTTC.

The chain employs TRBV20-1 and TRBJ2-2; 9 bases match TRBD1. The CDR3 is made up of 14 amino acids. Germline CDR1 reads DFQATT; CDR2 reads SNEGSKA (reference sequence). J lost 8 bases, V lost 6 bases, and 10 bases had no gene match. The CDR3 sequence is CSARGQGLSGELFF. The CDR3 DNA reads TGCAGTGCCCGCGGACAGGGGTTGTCAGGGGAGCTGTTTTTT.

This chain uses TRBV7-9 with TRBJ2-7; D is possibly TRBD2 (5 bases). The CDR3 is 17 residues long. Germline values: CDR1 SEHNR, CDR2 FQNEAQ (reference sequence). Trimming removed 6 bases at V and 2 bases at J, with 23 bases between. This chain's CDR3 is CASSLLSWAETTYEQYF. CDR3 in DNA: TGTGCCAGCAGTTTACTCTCCTGGGCGGAGACTACCTACGAGCAGTACTTC.

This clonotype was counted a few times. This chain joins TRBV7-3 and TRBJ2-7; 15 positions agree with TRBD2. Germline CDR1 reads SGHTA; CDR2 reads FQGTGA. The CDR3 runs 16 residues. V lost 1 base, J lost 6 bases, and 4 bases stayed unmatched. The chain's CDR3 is CASSLIPGLAGGEQYF. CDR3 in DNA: TGTGCCAGCAGCTTAATACCGGGACTAGCGGGAGGCGAGCAGTACTTC.

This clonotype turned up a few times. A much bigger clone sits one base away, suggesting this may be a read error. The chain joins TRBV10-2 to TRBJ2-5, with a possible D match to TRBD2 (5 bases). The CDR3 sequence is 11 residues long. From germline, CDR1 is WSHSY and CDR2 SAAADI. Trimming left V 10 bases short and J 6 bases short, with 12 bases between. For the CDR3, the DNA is TGCGCCACCAGGACTGGGCAGACCCAGTACTTC. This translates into CATRTGQTQYF.

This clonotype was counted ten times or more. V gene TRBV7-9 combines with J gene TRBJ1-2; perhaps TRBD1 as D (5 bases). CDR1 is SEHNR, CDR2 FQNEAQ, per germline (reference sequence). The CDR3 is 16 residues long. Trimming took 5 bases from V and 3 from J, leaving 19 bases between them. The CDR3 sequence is CASSPVAGQVDYGYTF. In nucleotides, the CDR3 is TGTGCCAGCAGCCCCGTGGCAGGGCAGGTCGACTATGGCTACACCTTC.

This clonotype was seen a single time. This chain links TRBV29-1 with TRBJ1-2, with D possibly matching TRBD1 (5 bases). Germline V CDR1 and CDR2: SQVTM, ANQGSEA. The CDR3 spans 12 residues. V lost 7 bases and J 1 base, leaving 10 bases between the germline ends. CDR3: CSAGTDNYGYTF. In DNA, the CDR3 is TGCAGCGCAGGGACCGATAACTATGGCTACACCTTC.

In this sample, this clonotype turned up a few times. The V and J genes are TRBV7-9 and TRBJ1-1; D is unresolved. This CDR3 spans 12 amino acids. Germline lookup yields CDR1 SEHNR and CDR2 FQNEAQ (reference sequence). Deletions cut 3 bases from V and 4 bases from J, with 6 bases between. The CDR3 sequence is CASSFVSTEAFF. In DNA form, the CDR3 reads TGTGCCAGCAGCTTTGTCAGCACTGAAGCTTTCTTT.

CDR3 in DNA: TGCAGTGCTGATCTCGCCAGGGGTCAGCCCCAGCATTTT. Its protein is CSADLARGQPQHF. This chain links TRBV20-1 with TRBJ1-5; weak D call: TRBD1 (6 bases). The CDR3 loop spans 13 amino acids. Germline V gene lookup returns CDR1 DFQATT and CDR2 SNEGSKA (reference sequence). V was cut by 5 bases and J by 6 bases, with 14 bases left in between.

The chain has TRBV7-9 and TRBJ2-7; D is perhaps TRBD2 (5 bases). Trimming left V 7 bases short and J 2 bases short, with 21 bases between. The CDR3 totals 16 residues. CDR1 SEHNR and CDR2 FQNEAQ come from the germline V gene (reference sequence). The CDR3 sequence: CASTSIGWEYTYEQYF. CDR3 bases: TGTGCCAGCACCTCTATCGGGTGGGAGTACACCTACGAGCAGTACTTC.

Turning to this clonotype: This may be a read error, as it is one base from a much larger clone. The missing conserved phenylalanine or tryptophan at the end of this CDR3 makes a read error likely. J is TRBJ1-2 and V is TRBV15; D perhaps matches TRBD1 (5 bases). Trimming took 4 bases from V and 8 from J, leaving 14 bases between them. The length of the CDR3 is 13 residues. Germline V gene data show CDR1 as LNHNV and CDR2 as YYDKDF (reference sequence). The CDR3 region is CATSMGLGRGYTL. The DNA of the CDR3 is TGTGCCACCAGCATGGGTCTGGGGCGGGGCTACACCCTC.

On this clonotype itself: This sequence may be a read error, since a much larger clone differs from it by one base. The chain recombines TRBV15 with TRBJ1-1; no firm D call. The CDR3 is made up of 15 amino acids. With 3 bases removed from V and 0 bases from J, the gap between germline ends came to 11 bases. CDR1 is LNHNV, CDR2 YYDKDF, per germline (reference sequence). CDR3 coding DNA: TGTGCCACCAGCAGTCAGAGGCCCGTGAACACTGAAGCTTTCTTT. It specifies CATSSQRPVNTEAFF.

This chain's CDR3 is CATSSPSSQSYEQYF. The CDR3 DNA sequence: TGTGCCACCAGTTCCCCTTCAAGCCAGTCCTACGAGCAGTACTTC. The chain recombines TRBV24-1 with TRBJ2-7, with unresolved D. Germline V gene lookup returns CDR1 KGHDR and CDR2 SFDVKD. Trimming took 6 bases from V and 1 from J, leaving 15 bases between them. The CDR3 is 15 amino acids.

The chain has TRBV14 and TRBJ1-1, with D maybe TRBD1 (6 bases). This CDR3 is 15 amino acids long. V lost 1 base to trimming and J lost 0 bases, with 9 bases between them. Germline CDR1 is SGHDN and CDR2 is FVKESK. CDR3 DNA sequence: TGTGCCAGCAGCCAAGGGACAGCTTTGAACACTGAAGCTTTCTTT. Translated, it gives CASSQGTALNTEAFF. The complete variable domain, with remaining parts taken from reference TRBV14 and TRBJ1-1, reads EAGVTQFPSHSVIEKGQTVTLRCDPISGHDNLYWYRRVMGKEIKFLLHFVKESKQDESGMPNNRFLAERTGGTYSTLKVQPAELEDSGVYFCASSQGTALNTEAFFGQGTRLTVV.

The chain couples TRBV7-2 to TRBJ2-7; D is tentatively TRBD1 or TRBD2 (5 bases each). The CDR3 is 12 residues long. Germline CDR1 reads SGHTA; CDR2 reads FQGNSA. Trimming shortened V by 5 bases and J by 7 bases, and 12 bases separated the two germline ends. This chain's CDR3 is CASSGGSGEQYF. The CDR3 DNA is TGTGCCAGCAGCGGGGGTTCTGGGGAGCAGTACTTC. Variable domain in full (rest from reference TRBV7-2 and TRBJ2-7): GAGVSQSPSNKVTEKGKDVELRCDPISGHTALYWYRQSLGQGLEFLIYFQGNSAPDKSGLPSDRFSAERTGGSVSTLTIQRTQQEDSAVYLCASSGGSGEQYFGPGTRLTVT.

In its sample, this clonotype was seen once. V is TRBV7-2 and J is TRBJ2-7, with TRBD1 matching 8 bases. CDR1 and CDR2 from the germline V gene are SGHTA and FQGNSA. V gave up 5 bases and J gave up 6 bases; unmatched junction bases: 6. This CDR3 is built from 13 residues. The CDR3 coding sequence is TGTGCCAGCAGCCTGACAGGGGATGGCGAGCAGTACTTC. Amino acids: CASSLTGDGEQYF.

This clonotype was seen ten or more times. In nucleotides, the CDR3 is TGTGCCAGCAGCCGAGAAAGAGATCAGCCCCAGCATTTT. The encoded protein is CASSRERDQPQHF. The chain couples TRBV7-9 to TRBJ1-5, with D hard to call. CDR1 is SEHNR and CDR2 is FQNEAQ in the germline V gene (reference sequence). The germline V and J ends were trimmed by 5 bases and 5 bases, with 10 bases remaining between them. This CDR3 has 13 residues.

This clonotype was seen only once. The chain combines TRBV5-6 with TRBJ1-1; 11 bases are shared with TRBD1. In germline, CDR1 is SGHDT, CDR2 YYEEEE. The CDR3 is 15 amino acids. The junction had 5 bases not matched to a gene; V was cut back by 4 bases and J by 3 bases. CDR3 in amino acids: CASSPQGQGDTEAFF. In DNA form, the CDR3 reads TGTGCCAGCAGCCCCCAGGGACAGGGGGACACTGAAGCTTTCTTT.

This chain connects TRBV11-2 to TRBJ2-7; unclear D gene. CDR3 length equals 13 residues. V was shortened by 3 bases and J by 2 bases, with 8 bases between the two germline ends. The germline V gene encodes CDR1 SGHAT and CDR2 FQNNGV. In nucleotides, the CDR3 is TGTGCCAGCAGCTTTGGCAAGACCTACGAGCAGTACTTC. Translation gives CASSFGKTYEQYF.

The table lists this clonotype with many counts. The CDR3 reads CATSAGSPQETQYF. CDR3 nucleotides: TGTGCCACCAGTGCTGGCAGCCCTCAAGAGACCCAGTACTTC. The chain carries TRBV24-1 and TRBJ2-5; D is uncertain. The germline V and J ends were trimmed by 5 bases and 2 bases, with 11 bases remaining between them. Germline V gives CDR1 KGHDR, CDR2 SFDVKD. The CDR3 extends over 14 amino acids.

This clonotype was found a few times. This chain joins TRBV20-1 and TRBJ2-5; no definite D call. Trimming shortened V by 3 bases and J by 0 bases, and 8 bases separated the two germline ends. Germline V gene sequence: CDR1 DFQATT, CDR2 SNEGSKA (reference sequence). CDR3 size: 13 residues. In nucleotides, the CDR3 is TGCAGTGCTAGGCCCCTGAACCAAGAGACCCAGTACTTC. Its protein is CSARPLNQETQYF.